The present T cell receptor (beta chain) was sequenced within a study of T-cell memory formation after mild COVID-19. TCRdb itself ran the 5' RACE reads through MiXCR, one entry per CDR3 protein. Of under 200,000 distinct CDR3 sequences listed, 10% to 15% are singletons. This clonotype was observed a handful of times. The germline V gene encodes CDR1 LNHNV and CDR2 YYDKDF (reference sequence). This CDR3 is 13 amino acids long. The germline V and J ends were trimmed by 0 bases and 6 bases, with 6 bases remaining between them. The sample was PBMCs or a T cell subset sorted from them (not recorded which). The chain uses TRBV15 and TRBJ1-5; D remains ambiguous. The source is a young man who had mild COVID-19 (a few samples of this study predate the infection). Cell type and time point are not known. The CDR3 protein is CATSRDIIQPQHF. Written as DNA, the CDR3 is TGTGCCACCAGCAGAGATATAATTCAGCCCCAGCATTTT.